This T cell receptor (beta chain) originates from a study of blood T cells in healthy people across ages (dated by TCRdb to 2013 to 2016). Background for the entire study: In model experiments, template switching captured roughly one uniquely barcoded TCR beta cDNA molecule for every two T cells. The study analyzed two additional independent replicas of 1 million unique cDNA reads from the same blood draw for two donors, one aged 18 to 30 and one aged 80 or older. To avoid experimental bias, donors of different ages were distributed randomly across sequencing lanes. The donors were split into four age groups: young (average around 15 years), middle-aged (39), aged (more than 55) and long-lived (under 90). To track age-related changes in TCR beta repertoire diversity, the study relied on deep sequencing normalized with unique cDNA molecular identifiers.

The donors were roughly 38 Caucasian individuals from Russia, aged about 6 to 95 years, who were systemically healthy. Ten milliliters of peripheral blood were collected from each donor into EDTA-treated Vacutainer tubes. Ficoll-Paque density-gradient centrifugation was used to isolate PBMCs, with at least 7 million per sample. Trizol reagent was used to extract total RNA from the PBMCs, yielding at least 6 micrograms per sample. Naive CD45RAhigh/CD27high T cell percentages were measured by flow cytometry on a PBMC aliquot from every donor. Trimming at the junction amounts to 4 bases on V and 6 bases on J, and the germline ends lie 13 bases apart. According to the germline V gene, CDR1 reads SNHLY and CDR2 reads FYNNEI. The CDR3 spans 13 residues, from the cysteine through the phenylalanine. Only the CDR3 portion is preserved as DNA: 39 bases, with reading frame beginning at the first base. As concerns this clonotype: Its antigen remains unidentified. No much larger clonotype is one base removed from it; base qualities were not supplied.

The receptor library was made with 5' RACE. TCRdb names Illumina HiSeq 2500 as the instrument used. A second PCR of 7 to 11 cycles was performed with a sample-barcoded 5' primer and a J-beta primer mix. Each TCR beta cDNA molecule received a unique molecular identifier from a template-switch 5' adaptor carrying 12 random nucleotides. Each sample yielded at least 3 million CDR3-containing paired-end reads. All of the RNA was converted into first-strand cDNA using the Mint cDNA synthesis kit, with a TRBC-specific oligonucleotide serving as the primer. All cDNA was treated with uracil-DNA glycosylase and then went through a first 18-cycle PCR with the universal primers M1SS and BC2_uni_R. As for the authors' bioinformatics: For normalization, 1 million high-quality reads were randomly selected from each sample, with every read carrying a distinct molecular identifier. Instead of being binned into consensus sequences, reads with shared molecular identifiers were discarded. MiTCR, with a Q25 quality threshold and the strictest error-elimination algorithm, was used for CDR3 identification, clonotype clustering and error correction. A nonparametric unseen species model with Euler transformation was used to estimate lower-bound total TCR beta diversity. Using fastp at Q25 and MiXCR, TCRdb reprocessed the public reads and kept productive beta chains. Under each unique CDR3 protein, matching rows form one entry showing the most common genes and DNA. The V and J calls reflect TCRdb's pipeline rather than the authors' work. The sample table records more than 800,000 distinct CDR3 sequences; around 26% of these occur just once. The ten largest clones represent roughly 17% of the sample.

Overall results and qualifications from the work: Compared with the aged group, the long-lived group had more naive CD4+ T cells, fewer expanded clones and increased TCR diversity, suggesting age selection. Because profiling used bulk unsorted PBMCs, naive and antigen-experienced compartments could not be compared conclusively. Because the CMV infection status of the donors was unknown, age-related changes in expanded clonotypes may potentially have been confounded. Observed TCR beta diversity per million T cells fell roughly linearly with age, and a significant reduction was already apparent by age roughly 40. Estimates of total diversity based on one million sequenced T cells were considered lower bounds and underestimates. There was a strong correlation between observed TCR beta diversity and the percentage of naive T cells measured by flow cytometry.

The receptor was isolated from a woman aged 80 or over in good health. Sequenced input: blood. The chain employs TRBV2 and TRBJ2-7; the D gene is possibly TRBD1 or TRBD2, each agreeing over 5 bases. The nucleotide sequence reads TGTGCCAGCAGTGTAGGCAGGGCGGGCGAGCAGTACTTC. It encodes CASSVGRAGEQYF.